This T cell receptor beta chain was obtained from a study of PD-1 blockade in classical Hodgkin lymphoma. Study-level results: What caused the repertoire differences, perhaps disease activity or prior therapy, remains undefined. Reported findings placed baseline TCR diversity lower in newly diagnosed patients (compared with healthy donors).

About this clone: Its antigen is as yet unknown. One junction end disagrees with the germline gene, perhaps due to a read error.

Some clones are missing from TCRdb's copy, which holds only in-frame ones; the method was immunoSEQ multiplex PCR. Here the sample spans 15,000 to 20,000 clones, approximately 77% being singletons. The time point: cycle 4 day 1 (C4D1), after 5 to 7 weeks of nivolumab. All trial patients relapsed after autologous stem cell transplantation. Negative selection with magnetic separation was used to purify CD4+ T cells from thawed PBMCs. Relapsed/refractory classical Hodgkin lymphoma patients had complete, partial or progressive responses. The sequencing used CD4+ T cells from blood, collected before the fourth cycle of nivolumab. This TCR came from a human donor with classical Hodgkin lymphoma.

CDR3 nucleotide sequence: TGCGCCAGCAGCCAAGAGGAGGGTAGGGAGACCCAGTACTTC. Residues: CASSQEEGRETQYF. The chain is built from TRBV7-3 and TRBJ2-5; weak D call: TRBD2 (6 bases). Germline V gives CDR1 SGHTA, CDR2 FQGTGA. This CDR3 has 14 amino acids.